This T cell receptor (beta chain) is drawn from a study of CD8+CD57+ T cells in acquired aplastic anemia. Overall study context: Average DNA yield from sorted CD4+ and CD8+ cells was approximately 3.2 ug.

The CDR3 sequence is 12 residues long. Germline V lookup: CDR1 SGHVS, CDR2 FNYEAQ. V shed 5 bases and J shed 3 bases, with 5 bases lying between them. CDR3 and TCR beta VDJ profiling relied on a genomic DNA template. From the reads, TCRdb called clonotypes with MiXCR, one entry per CDR3 protein. The sample lists about 180,000 distinct CDR3 sequences, 48% occurring once. In patients chosen for sequencing, flow cytometry had shown CD8+CD57+ cell expansion. The blood sampling took place in patients who had so far received no therapy. The table lists this clonotype with many counts. The source material was sorted CD4+, CD8+, or CD8+CD57+ T cells (not recorded which) from PBMCs. This clonotype originated in a human donor with aplastic anemia. This chain connects TRBV7-6 to TRBJ1-5; D gene uncertain. CDR3 DNA: TGTGCCAGCAGCGAGAACAATCAGCCCCAGCATTTT. Encoded protein: CASSENNQPQHF.